The clone carrying this T cell receptor (beta chain) has a count of ten or more. A follow-up of 18 months without ophthalmopathy meant that hyperthyroidism was stable. Orbital computed tomography, thyroid ultrasound, TRAb, serum thyroxine and clinical symptoms formed the basis of diagnosis. This entry is derived from a study of Graves' ophthalmopathy and Graves' hyperthyroidism. The germline gives CDR1 LNHDA, CDR2 SQIVND (reference sequence). CDR3 length: 16 amino acids. The V gene lost 3 bases and the J gene lost 4 bases, with 15 bases spanning the gap. CDR3 regions of TCR beta were amplified from RNA transcripts. Following a first-round RT-PCR that used HTBI primers, a second-round multiplex PCR was carried out. TCRdb reanalysed the multiplex PCR reads using MiXCR and keeps one entry per CDR3 protein. The sample consists of some 39,000 distinct CDR3 sequences, approximately 50% of them appearing once.

The chain couples TRBV19 to TRBJ2-2; D uncertain. What was sequenced was peripheral blood. The TCR was taken from an adult woman with stable Graves' hyperthyroidism. CDR3 amino acids: CASSIHQLDGTGELFF. The CDR3 nucleotides are TGTGCCAGTAGTATCCACCAATTGGACGGCACCGGGGAGCTGTTTTTT.